This T cell receptor beta chain was recorded in a study of lymphopenia after photon versus proton radiotherapy. Data came from immunoSEQ multiplex PCR; TCRdb stores just in-frame clones and leaves some out. The data contain approximately 24,000 clones, roughly nine tenths of them singletons. CDR1 and CDR2 from the germline V gene are LGHNA and YSLEER. The CDR3 is 16 amino acids. With 1 base removed from V and 9 bases from J, the gap between germline ends came to 16 bases. The receptor's source is a woman aged 45-65 years with cholangiocarcinoma. The V gene is TRBV4-3, the J gene TRBJ1-6; maybe TRBD1 (5 bases). Sequencing used peripheral blood, obtained from a patient treated with photon-based radiotherapy. In DNA form, the CDR3 reads TGCGCCAGCAGCCAAGTCGGGTGGGGGGTCGGTTCACCCCTCCACTTT. Its translation is CASSQVGWGVGSPLHF.